This TCR beta chain was sequenced in a study of cytomegalovirus exposure and HLA in healthy donors. 60 Vbeta and 13 Jbeta primers were used in PCR. Sequencing used immunoSEQ multiplex PCR; TCRdb keeps in-frame clones, though not all of them. The top ten clones hold around 14% of a sample with 150,000 to 200,000 clones, about 80% of them seen once. CDR1 is SEHNR, CDR2 FQNEAQ, per germline (reference sequence). The CDR3 consists of 14 residues. Trimming removed 0 bases from V and 0 bases from J, with 5 bases in between. Only a few counts were recorded for this clone. Its specificity is not known. Study-wide results and limits: Researchers reported that a few CMV-associated chains were confirmed in vitro as CMV antigen-specific. 87-base-pair reads could not separate some V segments, including TRBV6-2 and TRBV6-3.

The chain employs TRBV7-9 and TRBJ1-2; D gene unclear. What was sequenced was PBMCs. The sequence derives from a woman in her thirties or forties in good health and CMV-seronegative. The CDR3 region is CASSLAIANYGYTF. CDR3 nucleotide sequence: TGTGCCAGCAGCTTAGCGATAGCTAACTATGGCTACACCTTC.